This T cell receptor (beta chain) emerged from a study of cytomegalovirus exposure and HLA in healthy donors. Study information: The roughly 130 validation repertoires, a later analysis reported, used the same platform as the roughly 730 repertoires from the first cohort.

Worth noting for this clone: Its specificity is unknown.

CDR3 length: 17 amino acids. The germline CDR1 and CDR2 sequences are MGHDK and SYGVNS. The ends were cut back, 2 bases at V and 0 bases at J, with 14 bases in the middle. The assay was immunoSEQ multiplex PCR, and TCRdb's table has in-frame clones only and misses some. The table has a few hundred thousand clones, 80% to 95% seen once; the top ten hold roughly 3%. Points from the study as a whole: A few CMV-associated chains were confirmed in vitro to be specific for CMV antigens. Generally TCR sequences proved uncommon, though certain public TCRs appeared in numerous donors. Later, an analysis found that TCR clusters from the first cohort tended to co-occur in the 130 or so validation repertoires.

This clonotype originated in a woman aged 25 to 45 in good health and CMV-seronegative. Input material: PBMCs. The gene calls are TRBV25-1 and TRBJ1-5, with a tentative D call TRBD1 (6 bases). CDR3 in DNA: TGTGCCAGCAGTGAACAGGGGACCCTTTATAGCAATCAGCCCCAGCATTTT. Translating gives CASSEQGTLYSNQPQHF.